A selection of T cell receptor beta chains follows, all from one sample in a study of blood T cell repertoires in COVID-19. Method: immunoSEQ multiplex PCR; TCRdb's copy keeps in-frame clones and lacks some. This sample has 130,000 to 150,000 clones, with roughly 86% found just once. The specimen was peripheral blood. These receptors all come from a woman aged 50 to 60 with acute or convalescent COVID-19. Each CDR3 is given with its conserved first and last residue. A D gene is named only where the DNA matches it firmly. Not all rows give a size; the values are once, few, many and, for expanded clones, a class.

V: TRBV5-1
size: .
D: .
J: TRBJ2-3
CDR3: CASSSVDRGGDTQYF
DNA: TGCGCCAGCAGCTCCGTCGACCGAGGAGGGGATACGCAGTATTTT

V: TRBV30
size: .
D: TRBD2
J: TRBJ2-7
CDR3: CAWSVGLAAEQYF
DNA: TGTGCCTGGAGTGTCGGGCTAGCGGCCGAGCAGTACTTC

V: TRBV6-5
size: .
D: .
J: TRBJ1-1
CDR3: CASGRNTEAFF
DNA: TGTGCCAGCGGGAGAAACACTGAAGCTTTCTTT

V: TRBV24-1
size: .
D: .
J: TRBJ1-5
CDR3: CATSDPGQNSNQPQHF
DNA: TGTGCCACCAGTGATCCGGGACAAAATAGCAATCAGCCCCAGCATTTT

V: TRBV11-2
size: .
D: TRBD1
J: TRBJ2-7
CDR3: CASRGQGSYEQYF
DNA: TGTGCCAGCAGAGGACAGGGCTCCTACGAGCAGTACTTC

V: TRBV6-4
size: .
D: TRBD1
J: TRBJ2-1
CDR3: CASSPGQGFNEQFF
DNA: TGTGCCAGCAGTCCGGGACAGGGTTTTAATGAGCAGTTCTTC

V: TRBV4-1
size: .
D: .
J: TRBJ1-2
CDR3: CASSQEGAVNYGYTF
DNA: TGCGCCAGCAGCCAAGAAGGAGCAGTCAACTATGGCTACACCTTC

V: TRBV28
size: .
D: TRBD1
J: TRBJ1-4
CDR3: CASSPLRGTNEKLFF
DNA: TGTGCCAGCAGTCCCCTCAGGGGGACTAATGAAAAACTGTTTTTT

V: TRBV5-1
size: .
D: .
J: TRBJ2-3
CDR3: CASSLTDTQYF
DNA: TGCGCCAGCAGCCTCACAGATACGCAGTATTTT

V: TRBV4-2
size: .
D: .
J: TRBJ1-2
CDR3: CASSQATTGRSLYYGYTF
DNA: TGTGCCAGCAGCCAAGCTACGACAGGTCGGTCACTTTACTATGGCTACACCTTC

V: TRBV11-1
size: .
D: TRBD1
J: TRBJ1-1
CDR3: CASSTHPGTVEAFF
DNA: TGTGCCAGCAGCACCCACCCCGGGACAGTTGAAGCTTTCTTT

V: TRBV20-1
size: .
D: .
J: TRBJ2-3
CDR3: CSARRTDTQYF
DNA: TGCAGTGCTCGGAGAACAGATACGCAGTATTTT

V: TRBV10-3
size: .
D: TRBD2
J: TRBJ2-7
CDR3: CAISETAGESYEQYF
DNA: TGTGCCATCAGTGAAACAGCGGGAGAGTCCTACGAGCAGTACTTC

V: TRBV3-1/TRBV3-2
size: .
D: .
J: TRBJ1-1
CDR3: CASSQDRGKAEAFF
DNA: TGTGCCAGCAGCCAAGACAGGGGAAAAGCTGAAGCTTTCTTT

V: TRBV7-7
size: .
D: .
J: TRBJ2-7
CDR3: CASSDVMWAGEQYF
DNA: TGTGCCAGCAGCGACGTGATGTGGGCTGGGGAGCAGTACTTC

V: TRBV30
size: .
D: .
J: TRBJ1-2
CDR3: CAWSFRGVGYTF
DNA: TGTGCCTGGAGTTTCAGGGGAGTTGGCTACACCTTC

V: TRBV24-1
size: .
D: TRBD1
J: TRBJ2-3
CDR3: CATSDFSQGQGIDTQYF
DNA: TGTGCCACCAGTGATTTCAGCCAAGGACAGGGTATAGATACGCAGTATTTT

V: TRBV5-6
size: .
D: .
J: TRBJ2-7
CDR3: CASSLLEGPTYEQYF
DNA: TGTGCCAGCAGCTTGTTGGAGGGCCCTACCTACGAGCAGTACTTC

V: TRBV24-1
size: .
D: TRBD2
J: TRBJ2-6
CDR3: CATSEPGGFSGANVLTF
DNA: TGTGCCACCAGTGAACCCGGGGGGTTCTCTGGGGCCAACGTCCTGACTTTC

V: TRBV7-9
size: .
D: TRBD1
J: TRBJ2-5
CDR3: CASSLATGGLGETQYF
DNA: TGTGCCAGCAGCCTAGCGACAGGGGGCCTCGGAGAGACCCAGTACTTC

V: TRBV7-3
size: once
D: TRBD1
J: TRBJ1-2
CDR3: CASSLQSGTGSDGYTF
DNA: TGTGCCAGCAGCCTACAATCCGGGACAGGGAGTGATGGCTACACCTTC

V: TRBV25-1
size: .
D: TRBD2
J: TRBJ2-3
CDR3: CASSERASGRPKLYF
DNA: TGTGCCAGCAGTGAAAGAGCTAGCGGGAGGCCCAAGCTATATTTT